Here is one T cell receptor beta chain with its context. What it binds is unknown. A library of TCRbeta sequences, prepared with unique molecular identifiers, was generated. Each CDR3 protein gets one entry after TCRdb re-called the PCR reads with MiXCR. The data show about 300,000 distinct CDR3 sequences, just over 7.5% seen once. This record comes from a study of T-cell reconstitution after alpha-beta-depleted transplantation in children. The length of the CDR3 is 15 residues. The germline V gene has CDR1 SGHTA and CDR2 FQGNSA. V lost 8 bases to trimming and J lost 2 bases; unmatched junction nucleotides: 9. Notes on the study in general: Reported findings indicate that, about two months after transplant, alpha-beta T cells came from several hundred expanded clones, which were derived from non-depleted graft cells. When one year had passed after transplant, most T-cell counts and diversity came from newly produced T cells.

The V and J genes are TRBV7-2 and TRBJ1-3; 7 bases agree with TRBD1. The material sequenced was peripheral blood, taken 360 days after TCRalphabeta/CD19-depleted stem cell transplant. The TCR was taken from a female patient younger than 10 who had a stem cell transplant for Fanconi anemia, so the T cells may come from the graft donor. The CDR3 loop is CASRPDRVPGNTIYF. The CDR3 nucleotides read TGTGCCAGCCGCCCAGACAGGGTCCCTGGAAACACCATATATTTT.